This TCR beta chain derives from a study of cytomegalovirus exposure and HLA in healthy donors. Trimming at V came to 5 bases and at J to 5 bases, leaving 7 bases not matched to a gene. The CDR3 sequence is 15 residues long. Germline values: CDR1 SGHRS, CDR2 YFSETQ. The PCR ran on 60 Vbeta and 13 Jbeta primers. The table came from immunoSEQ multiplex PCR; TCRdb's copy has only in-frame clones and leaves some out. Found here are about 160,000 clones, about 80% of them singletons; the top ten hold 2.1%. The specimen was PBMCs. The clonotype was recovered from a man aged 35-49 years in good health and CMV-seronegative. The chain employs TRBV5-1 and TRBJ2-1, with 10 bases aligning to TRBD2. In nucleotides, the CDR3 is TGCGCCAGCAGAATTCTAGCGGGAGAGGACAATGAGCAGTTCTTC. Translating gives CASRILAGEDNEQFF.